This TCR beta chain was sequenced for a study of blood T cell repertoires in COVID-19. About the study: COVID-19 samples from acute and convalescent phases originated in the United States, Italy and Spain. In each case, the material was cDNA or gDNA derived from T cells, B-cell-depleted T cells, or PBMCs.

Germline values: CDR1 SGHTA, CDR2 FQGNSA. This CDR3 spans 18 amino acids. Trimming at V came to 3 bases and at J to 10 bases, leaving 21 bases not matched to a gene. In the authors' workflow: It was from reference gene primer amplification that nucleated cell counts were estimated. Sequenced by immunoSEQ multiplex PCR; TCRdb stores in-frame clones only, minus some. Clone size and the V and J calls come from that table; the DNA yielded D and trimming. The sample has some 70,000 clones; over 70% are singletons. The clonotype was recovered from a man in his fifties with active COVID-19. The rearrangement links TRBV7-2 to TRBJ1-5; 7 bases agree with TRBD1. Sequencing was carried out using peripheral blood. CDR3 loop: CASSLFGGGMWRYYPQHF. CDR3 nucleotide sequence: TGTGCCAGCAGCTTGTTTGGAGGGGGCATGTGGAGGTATTATCCCCAGCATTTT.